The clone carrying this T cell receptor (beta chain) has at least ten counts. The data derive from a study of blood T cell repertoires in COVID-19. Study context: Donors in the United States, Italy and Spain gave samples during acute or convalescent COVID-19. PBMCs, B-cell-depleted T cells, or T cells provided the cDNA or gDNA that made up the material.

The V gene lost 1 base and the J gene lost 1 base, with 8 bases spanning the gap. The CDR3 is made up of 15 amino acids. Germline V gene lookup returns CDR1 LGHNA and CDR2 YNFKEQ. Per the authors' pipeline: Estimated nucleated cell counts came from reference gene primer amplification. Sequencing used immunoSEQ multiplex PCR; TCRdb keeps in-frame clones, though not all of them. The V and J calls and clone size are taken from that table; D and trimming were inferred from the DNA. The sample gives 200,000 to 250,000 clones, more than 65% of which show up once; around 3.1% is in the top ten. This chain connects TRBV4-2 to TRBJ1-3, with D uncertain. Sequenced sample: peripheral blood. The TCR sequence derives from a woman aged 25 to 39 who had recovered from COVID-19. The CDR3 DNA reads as TGTGCCAGCAGCCAAGTCGTGTTATCTGGAAACACCATATATTTT. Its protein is CASSQVVLSGNTIYF.